The 26 T cell receptor beta chains listed next were all sequenced from one sample in a study of cytomegalovirus exposure and HLA in healthy donors. PCR primers comprised 60 Vbeta and 13 Jbeta primers. Assay: immunoSEQ multiplex PCR; the TCRdb copy retains only in-frame clones and omits some. The sample includes 150,000 to 200,000 clones, roughly 75% seen only once; the top ten take roughly 5%. Input material: PBMCs. The receptors were gathered from a male donor in good health and CMV-seronegative.

The gene calls are TRBV6-6 and TRBJ1-2; TRBD1 aligns across 8 bases. Trimming at V came to 5 bases and at J to 7 bases, leaving 9 bases not matched to a gene. Germline values: CDR1 MNHNY, CDR2 SVGAGI (reference sequence). The CDR3 has 14 amino acids. The DNA of the CDR3 is TGTGCCAGCAGTCCCCCCGCAGGGGGCCTTGGCTACACCTTC. The encoded protein is CASSPPAGGLGYTF.

CDR3 coding DNA: TGTGCCAGCAGTCGCGAGACTAGCTCGTTTTCTGTTCGGTACTTC. It encodes CASSRETSSFSVRYF. This chain links TRBV6-1 with TRBJ2-7, with 7 bases that match TRBD2. The CDR3 is 15 amino acids. Germline loops: CDR1 MNHNS, CDR2 SASEGT. V shed 5 bases and J 12 bases; nucleotides not matched to a gene: 19.

This rearrangement joins TRBV7-9 to TRBJ2-5; D is unclear. V shed 1 base and J shed 0 bases, with 9 bases lying between them. The CDR3 runs to 15 residues. CDR1 is SEHNR, CDR2 FQNEAQ, per germline (reference sequence). The CDR3 sequence is CASSLGRLNQETQYF. CDR3 coding DNA: TGTGCCAGCAGCTTAGGAAGACTGAACCAAGAGACCCAGTACTTC. The variable domain in full, completed from reference TRBV7-9 and TRBJ2-5, reads DTGVSQNPRHKITKRGQNVTFRCDPISEHNRLYWYRQTLGQGPEFLTYFQNEAQLEKSRLLSDRFSAERPKGSFSTLEIQRTEQGDSAMYLCASSLGRLNQETQYFGPGTRLLVL.

The chain couples TRBV7-2 to TRBJ1-1, with D perhaps TRBD1 (5 bases). Germline CDR1 and CDR2: SGHTA and FQGNSA. Trimming removed 2 bases from V and 7 bases from J, with 14 bases in between. This CDR3 comprises 14 residues. CDR3 residues: CASSLYAQGIEAFF. The DNA of the CDR3 is TGTGCCAGCAGCTTATACGCCCAGGGTATTGAAGCTTTCTTT.

The J gene is TRBJ1-5, the V gene TRBV6-1; no clear D. CDR1 and CDR2 from the germline V gene are MNHNS and SASEGT. The V gene lost 5 bases and the J gene lost 2 bases, with 10 bases spanning the gap. This CDR3 is 14 amino acids long. For the CDR3, the DNA is TGTGCCAGCAGTTCTATACTTGGCAATCAGCCCCAGCATTTT. It yields the protein CASSSILGNQPQHF.

This clone was observed a single time. One end of the junction fails to match germline, which may point to a read error. The chain recombines TRBV4-2 with TRBJ2-7, with TRBD1 identical over 10 bases. The CDR3 has 15 amino acids. Germline V gives CDR1 LGHNA, CDR2 YNFKEQ. CDR3 protein: CASSQEMGQGQRTSF. As DNA, the CDR3 is TGTGCCAGCAGCCAAGAAATGGGACAGGGGCAGAGGACGAGCTTC.

In DNA form, the CDR3 reads TGTGCCAGCAGTGAGAAACAGGGGGGGTTTGAAAAACTGTTTTTT. This gives the protein CASSEKQGGFEKLFF. V usage is TRBV6-1 and J usage is TRBJ1-4; 8 nucleotides line up with TRBD1. This CDR3 is 15 amino acids long. Trimming removed 3 bases from V and 7 bases from J; junction bases left unmatched: 7. Germline V gene data show CDR1 as MNHNS and CDR2 as SASEGT.

In regard to this clone: Additional DNA sequences in this sample encode the identical CDR3. The chain uses TRBV2 and TRBJ2-3; D is ambiguous. The germline V and J ends were trimmed by 7 bases and 10 bases, with 15 bases remaining between them. Germline loops: CDR1 SNHLY, CDR2 FYNNEI. The CDR3 length is 12 residues. CDR3 nucleotide sequence: TGTGCCAGCAACGTGGATATAGCTCCGCAGTATTTT. Amino acids: CASNVDIAPQYF.

The sample holds a few counts of this clone. The CDR3 DNA reads as TGTGCCAGCAGGTTACGGGGGCGGGAGCGGGGTAATGAGCAGTTCTTC. Amino acids: CASRLRGRERGNEQFF. This chain connects TRBV7-9 to TRBJ2-1, with D perhaps matching TRBD2 (7 bases). The CDR3 has 16 amino acids. Germline loops: CDR1 SEHNR, CDR2 FQNEAQ (reference sequence). Deletions cut 6 bases from V and 7 bases from J, with 22 bases between. The variable domain in full, completed from reference TRBV7-9 and TRBJ2-1, reads DTGVSQNPRHKITKRGQNVTFRCDPISEHNRLYWYRQTLGQGPEFLTYFQNEAQLEKSRLLSDRFSAERPKGSFSTLEIQRTEQGDSAMYLCASRLRGRERGNEQFFGPGTRLTVL.

This sequence joins TRBV14 and TRBJ2-1, with 7 bases aligning to TRBD2. The CDR3 consists of 16 residues. V shed 4 bases, J shed 6 bases, and the junction held 12 bases outside the gene matches. The V gene's germline CDR1 is SGHDN and CDR2 FVKESK. CDR3 amino acids: CASSPPRLAPSNEQFF. CDR3 coding DNA: TGTGCCAGCAGCCCTCCCAGACTAGCACCCAGCAATGAGCAGTTCTTC.

There are a few counts of this clone. The same CDR3 arises from other DNA sequences in this sample as well. The rearrangement uses TRBV7-3 and TRBJ2-2, with D possibly TRBD2 on 5 matching bases. CDR1 SGHTA and CDR2 FQGTGA come from the germline V gene. Trimming stripped 8 bases from V and 2 bases from J, with 15 bases between. The CDR3 is 15 amino acids. This CDR3 is CASSLGGVNTGELFF. The CDR3 bases are TGTGCCAGCTCTCTAGGAGGAGTCAACACCGGGGAGCTGTTTTTT.

The genes are TRBV2 and TRBJ1-5; no clear D. Germline CDR1 and CDR2: SNHLY and FYNNEI. The germline V and J ends were trimmed by 6 bases and 0 bases, with 12 bases remaining between them. The CDR3 runs to 15 residues. The CDR3 protein is CASSVNQNSNQPQHF. The CDR3 coding sequence is TGTGCCAGCAGCGTCAATCAGAATAGCAATCAGCCCCAGCATTTT.

The chain has TRBV5-8 and TRBJ2-1, with D uncertain. Per germline, CDR1 SGHTS and CDR2 YDEGEE. CDR3 length equals 13 residues. V was clipped by 1 base and J by 8 bases, with 10 bases between them. CDR3 DNA sequence: TGTGCCAGCAGCTTGTACAGAAGCCATGAGCAGTTCTTC. Translated, it gives CASSLYRSHEQFF.

This clone occurred once. The rearrangement links TRBV28 to TRBJ2-7; no clear D gene. The CDR3 runs 12 residues. Germline CDR1 reads MDHEN; CDR2 reads SYDVKM. The ends were cut back, 4 bases at V and 3 bases at J, with 7 bases in the middle. CDR3 coding DNA: TGTGCCAGCAGTTCGCCGGGCTACGAGCAGTACTTC. Encoded protein: CASSSPGYEQYF.

This clone was counted between two and nine times. The chain employs TRBV19 and TRBJ1-5; D perhaps matches TRBD1 (6 bases). The V gene's germline CDR1 is LNHDA and CDR2 SQIVND (reference sequence). V lost 7 bases and J 5 bases, leaving 15 bases between the germline ends. The CDR3 is 14 amino acids. The DNA of the CDR3 is TGTGCCAGTACTAATTACAGGGTCGATCAGCCCCAGCATTTT. Residues: CASTNYRVDQPQHF.

The V call is TRBV7-3, the J call TRBJ2-3, with TRBD2 matching 7 bases. V lost 5 bases and J lost 4; bases outside the gene matches: 9. The CDR3 loop spans 15 amino acids. Germline V lookup: CDR1 SGHTA, CDR2 FQGTGA. The CDR3 DNA is TGTGCCAGCAGCCTAGGTGGTGGGAGGGCAGATACGCAGTATTTT. Amino acid sequence: CASSLGGGRADTQYF.

The chain couples TRBV19 to TRBJ1-1; 7 bases align to TRBD1. Looked up from germline, CDR1 is LNHDA and CDR2 is SQIVND (reference sequence). CDR3 length: 14 amino acids. The V and J ends lost 6 bases and 8 bases, in that order; junction bases with no gene match: 12. The CDR3 spells CASSWDSSGVEAFF. CDR3 bases: TGTGCCAGTAGCTGGGACAGCTCAGGCGTCGAAGCTTTCTTT.

This chain joins TRBV6-1 and TRBJ2-5; D is possibly TRBD2 (5 bases). Trimming pared 7 bases from V and 1 base from J, leaving 10 bases between. This CDR3 has 13 residues. Germline V gives CDR1 MNHNS, CDR2 SASEGT. This CDR3 is CASNPSGQETQYF. In DNA, the CDR3 is TGTGCCAGCAACCCCAGCGGCCAAGAGACCCAGTACTTC.

The V and J genes are TRBV4-2 and TRBJ2-7; the D gene is possibly TRBD2 (6 bases). V lost 0 bases and J lost 4, with 22 bases in between. Germline V gives CDR1 LGHNA, CDR2 YNFKEQ. CDR3 length equals 18 residues. As DNA, the CDR3 is TGTGCCAGCAGCCAAGAGCCGGGATGGGGCAGGAGCGGGTACGAGCAGTACTTC. Encoded protein: CASSQEPGWGRSGYEQYF.

The gene calls are TRBV27 and TRBJ2-7, with 9 bases fitting TRBD1. This CDR3 is 15 amino acids long. Germline loops: CDR1 MNHEY, CDR2 SMNVEV (reference sequence). V trimming: 6 bases; J trimming: 6 bases; junction bases outside the gene matches: 12. CDR3 residues: CASSRIGTGQCEQYF. The CDR3, as DNA: TGTGCCAGCAGCCGCATCGGGACAGGGCAATGCGAGCAGTACTTC.

This chain links TRBV5-4 with TRBJ2-1, with D perhaps TRBD1 (5 bases). There are 12 residues in the CDR3. Trimming shortened V by 7 bases and J by 10 bases, and 15 bases separated the two germline ends. The germline CDR1 and CDR2 sequences are SGHNT and YYREEE (reference sequence). The CDR3 nucleotides are TGTGCCAGCCGACTTCACCCAGGGGAGCAGTTCTTC. Amino acid sequence: CASRLHPGEQFF.

With respect to this clone: The sample contains more than one DNA sequence encoding this CDR3. The chain couples TRBV2 to TRBJ2-3; 8 bases match TRBD2. V shed 7 bases, J shed 0 bases, and the junction held 6 bases outside the gene matches. The CDR3 sequence is 15 residues long. CDR1 and CDR2 (germline): SNHLY, FYNNEI. CDR3 protein: CASKLAGPSTDTQYF. The CDR3 DNA reads as TGTGCCAGCAAGTTAGCGGGACCAAGCACAGATACGCAGTATTTT.

This chain links TRBV19 with TRBJ1-1; possibly TRBD1 for D (6 bases). From germline, CDR1 is LNHDA and CDR2 SQIVND (reference sequence). The V end was cut by 8 bases, the J end by 2 bases, with 15 bases between. This CDR3 contains 14 residues. The CDR3 sequence: CASSQGRGNTEAFF. CDR3 nucleotide sequence: TGTGCCAGTTCCCAGGGCAGGGGAAACACTGAAGCTTTCTTT.

This chain connects TRBV19 to TRBJ2-3; possibly TRBD2 for D (5 bases). Germline assignment: CDR1 LNHDA and CDR2 SQIVND (reference sequence). Trimming cost V 8 bases and J 9 bases, with 21 bases left between them. The CDR3 length is 14 residues. The CDR3 here is CASQEEMSRGTQYF. The CDR3 DNA follows: TGTGCCAGTCAGGAGGAGATGAGTCGAGGCACGCAGTATTTT.

This chain connects TRBV7-2 to TRBJ2-5, with TRBD2 matching 10 bases. From germline, CDR1 is SGHTA and CDR2 FQGNSA. This CDR3 spans 14 amino acids. V lost 5 bases, J lost 5 bases, and 5 bases stayed unmatched. CDR3 sequence: CASSMGLASETQYF. As DNA, the CDR3 is TGTGCCAGCAGCATGGGACTAGCGAGTGAGACCCAGTACTTC.

The chain couples TRBV5-1 to TRBJ2-1; 7 bases fit TRBD1. Germline lookup yields CDR1 SGHRS and CDR2 YFSETQ. The CDR3 extends over 12 amino acids. The V segment lost 4 bases and the J segment 10 bases; nucleotides outside the gene matches: 5. CDR3 loop: CASSLDRAEQFF. CDR3 sequence (DNA): TGCGCCAGCAGCCTTGACAGGGCCGAGCAGTTCTTC.